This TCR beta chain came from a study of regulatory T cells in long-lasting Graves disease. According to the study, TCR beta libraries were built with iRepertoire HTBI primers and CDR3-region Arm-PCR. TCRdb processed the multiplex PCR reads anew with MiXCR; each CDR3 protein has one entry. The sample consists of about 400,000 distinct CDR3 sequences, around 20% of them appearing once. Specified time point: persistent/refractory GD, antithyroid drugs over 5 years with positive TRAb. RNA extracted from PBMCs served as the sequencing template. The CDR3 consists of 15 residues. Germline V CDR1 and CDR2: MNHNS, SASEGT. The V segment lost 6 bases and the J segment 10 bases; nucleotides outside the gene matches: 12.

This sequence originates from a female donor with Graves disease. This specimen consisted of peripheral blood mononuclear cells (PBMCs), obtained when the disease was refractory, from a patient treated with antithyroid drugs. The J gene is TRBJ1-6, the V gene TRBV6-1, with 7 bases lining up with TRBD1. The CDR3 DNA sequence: TGTGCCAGCAGGGGACACGGGACAGTCGGCTCACCCCTCCACTTT. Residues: CASRGHGTVGSPLHF.